This TCR beta chain was found in a study of radiotherapy plus CTLA-4 blockade in lung cancer. As for the study in general: Under 20% of patients responded objectively, and roughly 30% achieved disease control. The study's findings and limits: In blood, early T cell clone dynamics reportedly predicted response best, together with interferon-beta. Blood saw expansion of tumor-derived TCR clones after radiotherapy plus ipilimumab.

Sequencing used immunoSEQ multiplex PCR; TCRdb keeps in-frame clones, though not all of them. The data contain 12,000 to 15,000 clones, about 70% of them seen just once; the ten biggest clones take up 46%. The germline CDR1 and CDR2 sequences are LNHDA and SQIVND (reference sequence). The V end was cut by 5 bases, the J end by 2 bases, with 9 bases between. The length of the CDR3 is 14 residues. Of note for this clone: Its target is unknown.

Treatment of patients with chemo-refractory metastatic non-small-cell lung cancer consisted of focal radiation plus CTLA-4 blockade with ipilimumab. The sample was peripheral blood, taken from a patient treated with radiotherapy plus ipilimumab. The clonotype comes from a human donor with non-small cell lung cancer whose response to radiotherapy plus ipilimumab could not be evaluated. The chain uses TRBV19 and TRBJ1-4; D gene uncertain. In nucleotides, the CDR3 is TGTGCCAGTAGTCGAGGAGTTACTAATGAAAAACTGTTTTTT. Translating it yields CASSRGVTNEKLFF. Filled out from reference TRBV19 and TRBJ1-4, the complete variable domain reads DGGITQSPKYLFRKEGQNVTLSCEQNLNHDAMYWYRQDPGQGLRLIYYSQIVNDFQKGDIAEGYSVSREKKESFPLTVTSAQKNPTAFYLCASSRGVTNEKLFFGSGTQLSVL.